The 11 T cell receptor beta chains presented below share a single source sample, sequenced in a study of graft-versus-host responses after intestinal transplantation (dated by TCRdb to about 2021). The meaning of the sample's time point label: cells obtained before transplantation from donor or recipient. Library method: the immunoSEQ multiplex PCR assay. TCRdb carries this immuneACCESS record with in-frame sequences only. Its versions omit some clonotypes, under half of them owing to an unresolved V gene in the studies checked, with the rest unexplained. This sample comprises fewer than 90,000 clones, 85% to 95% of them detected only once. Of the sample, around 0.18% falls within the top ten clones. Antigen specificity for these receptors is unknown. Specimen: unstimulated CD4+ T cells sorted from spleen or lymph node cells, collected before transplant. All receptors come from a human donor who was the organ donor for an intestinal transplant.

The DNA of the CDR3 is TGTGCCAGCAGTGAAATCTATGGCTACACCTTC. Translated, it gives CASSEIYGYTF. The chain joins TRBV6-1 to TRBJ1-2; no clear D gene. The CDR3 consists of 11 residues. V lost 2 bases, J lost 4 bases, and 2 bases lay in between. Germline V gene data show CDR1 as MNHNS and CDR2 as SASEGT.

The chain employs TRBV30 and TRBJ1-2, with D tentatively TRBD1 (5 bases). This CDR3 region has 12 residues. Trimming took off 5 bases at V and 11 bases at J, with 18 bases between the two ends. Germline-derived CDR1 and CDR2 are GTSNPN and SVGIG (reference sequence). Here the CDR3 DNA reads TGTGCCTGGCAACCCATGGGGACGAGATACACCTTC. The encoded protein is CAWQPMGTRYTF.

In DNA, the CDR3 is TGTGCCAGCAGTTCCCACGCGGCTAACTATGGCTACACCTTC. Its translation is CASSSHAANYGYTF. The chain has TRBV11-3 and TRBJ1-2; D gene ambiguous. Germline values: CDR1 SGHNT, CDR2 YENEEA. The CDR3 sequence is 14 residues long. V lost 6 bases, J lost 0 bases, and 11 bases lay in between.

The rearrangement joins TRBV6-4 to TRBJ2-3, with 7 bases fitting TRBD1. The CDR3 spans 13 residues. J lost 2 bases, V lost 10 bases, and 6 bases had no gene match. The V gene's germline CDR1 is MRHNA and CDR2 SNTAGT. CDR3 bases: TGTGCCATCCAGGGGGATTACACAGATACGCAGTATTTT. As protein: CAIQGDYTDTQYF.

The chain uses TRBV5-1 and TRBJ2-7; D uncertain. Per germline, CDR1 SGHRS and CDR2 YFSETQ. Trimming left V 0 bases short and J 1 base short, with 11 bases between. The CDR3 runs 15 residues. CDR3 amino acids: CASSLAGIGSYEQYF. The CDR3 DNA sequence: TGCGCCAGCAGCTTGGCTGGGATTGGGTCCTACGAGCAGTACTTC.

The chain recombines TRBV6-5 with TRBJ2-3; a weak D match, TRBD2 (6 bases). Germline lookup yields CDR1 MNHEY and CDR2 SVGAGI. V gave up 5 bases and J gave up 4 bases, with 10 bases separating them. CDR3 length: 13 residues. CDR3 bases: TGTGCCAGCAGTCGGAGGGTAGCAGATACGCAGTATTTT. Amino acid sequence: CASSRRVADTQYF.

The chain is built from TRBV29-1 and TRBJ2-5, with D unresolved. The length of the CDR3 is 11 residues. Trimming cost V 8 bases and J 5 bases, with 12 bases left between them. The germline V gene encodes CDR1 SQVTM and CDR2 ANQGSEA. The CDR3 region is CSSGDGETQYF. The CDR3 region has the DNA TGCAGCTCGGGCGATGGGGAGACCCAGTACTTC.

V gene TRBV19 combines with J gene TRBJ2-7; D may be TRBD1 (5 bases). This CDR3 has 12 residues. Germline CDR1 and CDR2: LNHDA and SQIVND (reference sequence). The ends were cut back, 6 bases at V and 6 bases at J, with 12 bases in the middle. The chain's CDR3 is CASRERGAEQYF. CDR3 coding DNA: TGTGCCAGTAGGGAAAGGGGCGCCGAGCAGTACTTC.

The rearrangement joins TRBV28 to TRBJ2-5, with no clear D. The CDR3 is 15 amino acids. Germline assignment: CDR1 MDHEN and CDR2 SYDVKM. V lost 6 bases, J lost 2 bases, and 16 bases lay in between. CDR3 protein: CASSDGRAPQETQYF. In nucleotides, the CDR3 is TGTGCCAGCAGCGACGGACGCGCACCGCAAGAGACCCAGTACTTC.

This chain links TRBV7-2 with TRBJ2-1, with TRBD2 matching 13 bases. Germline CDR1 is SGHTA and CDR2 is FQGNSA. Losses at the gene ends were 6 bases for V and 10 bases for J; bases not matched to a gene: 6. This CDR3 is built from 14 residues. For the CDR3, the DNA is TGTGCCAGCAGTCGTGGACTAGCGGGGGTGGAGCAGTTCTTC. Amino acids: CASSRGLAGVEQFF.

The chain has TRBV7-3 and TRBJ2-3, with 13 bases identical to TRBD2. Germline V gene data show CDR1 as SGHTA and CDR2 as FQGTGA. The CDR3 length is 16 residues. After removal of 0 bases from V and 7 bases from J, the junction contained 4 bases not matched to a gene. For the CDR3, the DNA is TGTGCCAGCAGCTTAACGACTAGCGGGGGGCCAAATACGCAGTATTTT. Amino acid sequence: CASSLTTSGGPNTQYF.